This T cell receptor (beta chain) stems from a study of identical twins. Concerning this clonotype itself: The antigen is undetermined.

Broader study findings: Researchers reported weaker excess twin sharing in beta out-of-frame sequences. A partial confounding effect on zero-insertion analyses could come from invariant MAIT and iNKT cells.

A universal primer site came from template switching; cDNA carried unique molecular identifiers. TCRdb called the 5' RACE reads again in MiXCR, with one record for every CDR3 protein. The profile shows hundreds of thousands of distinct CDR3 sequences, 9.4% of them singletons. Healthy Caucasians alone served as donors. The J segment lost 2 bases and the V segment lost 4 bases, leaving 4 bases of the junction unmatched. This CDR3 comprises 14 residues. Per the germline V gene, CDR1 is LNHDA and CDR2 is SQIVND (reference sequence). The sequence came from a woman aged 18-29 years in good health. Input material: memory (CD45RO+) T cells sorted from blood. The V call is TRBV19, the J call TRBJ2-5, with TRBD2 matching over 7 bases. The CDR3 region is CASSTLAVQETQYF. For the CDR3, the DNA is TGTGCCAGTAGTACCCTAGCGGTACAAGAGACCCAGTACTTC.